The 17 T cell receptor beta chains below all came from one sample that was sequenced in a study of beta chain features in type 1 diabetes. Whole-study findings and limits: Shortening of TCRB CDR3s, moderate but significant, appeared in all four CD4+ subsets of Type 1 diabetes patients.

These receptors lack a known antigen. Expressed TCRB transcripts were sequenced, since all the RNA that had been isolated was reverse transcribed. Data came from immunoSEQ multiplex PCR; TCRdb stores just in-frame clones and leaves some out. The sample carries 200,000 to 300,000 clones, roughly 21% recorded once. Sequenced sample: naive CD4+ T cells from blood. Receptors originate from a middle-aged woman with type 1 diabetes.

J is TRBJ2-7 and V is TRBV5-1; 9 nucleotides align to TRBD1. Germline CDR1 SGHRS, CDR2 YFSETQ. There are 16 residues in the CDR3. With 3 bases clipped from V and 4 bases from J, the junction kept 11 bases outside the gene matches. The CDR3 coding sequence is TGCGCCAGCAGCTGGGGAACGGGGACAGGGAAGTACGAGCAGTACTTC. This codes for CASSWGTGTGKYEQYF.

Here the CDR3 DNA reads TGTGCCAGCAGCTTAATAGCCGGTCTTGGAGATGAAAAACTGTTTTTT. Its translation is CASSLIAGLGDEKLFF. The V gene is TRBV7-2, the J gene TRBJ1-4, with D unclear. Germline CDR1 is SGHTA and CDR2 is FQGNSA. V was clipped by 2 bases and J by 6 bases, with 16 bases between them. The CDR3 is 16 residues long.

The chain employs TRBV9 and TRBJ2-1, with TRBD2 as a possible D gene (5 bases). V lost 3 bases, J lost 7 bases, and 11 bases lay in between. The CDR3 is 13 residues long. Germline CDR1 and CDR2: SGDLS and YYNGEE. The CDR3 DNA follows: TGTGCCAGCAGCGCCCTACTAGGAAATGAGCAGTTCTTC. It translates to CASSALLGNEQFF.

The CDR3 reads CASSDGLNSGNTIYF. The CDR3 region has the DNA TGTGCCAGCAGTGATGGGCTGAACTCTGGAAACACCATATATTTT. The gene calls are TRBV25-1 and TRBJ1-3, with D uncertain. The CDR3 is 15 amino acids. Germline lookup yields CDR1 MGHDK and CDR2 SYGVNS. The V gene lost 3 bases and the J gene lost 0 bases, with 9 bases spanning the gap.

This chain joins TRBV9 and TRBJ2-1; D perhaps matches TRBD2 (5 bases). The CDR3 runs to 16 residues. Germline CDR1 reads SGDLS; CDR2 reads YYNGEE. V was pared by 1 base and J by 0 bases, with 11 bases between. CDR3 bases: TGTGCCAGCAGCGTATCCCCTAGCAGCTCCTACAATGAGCAGTTCTTC. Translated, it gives CASSVSPSSSYNEQFF.

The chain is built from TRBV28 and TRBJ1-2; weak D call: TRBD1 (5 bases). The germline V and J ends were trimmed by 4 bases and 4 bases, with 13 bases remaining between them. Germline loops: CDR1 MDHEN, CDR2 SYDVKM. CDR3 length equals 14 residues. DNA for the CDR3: TGTGCCAGCAGTTCAATGCAGGGCCTCTATGGCTACACCTTC. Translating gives CASSSMQGLYGYTF.

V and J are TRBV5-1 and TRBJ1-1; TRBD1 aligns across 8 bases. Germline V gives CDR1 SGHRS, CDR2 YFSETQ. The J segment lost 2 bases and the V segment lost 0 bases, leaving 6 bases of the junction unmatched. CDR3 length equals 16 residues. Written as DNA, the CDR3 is TGCGCCAGCAGCTTGGGATTAACAGGGGGAAACACTGAAGCTTTCTTT. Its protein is CASSLGLTGGNTEAFF.

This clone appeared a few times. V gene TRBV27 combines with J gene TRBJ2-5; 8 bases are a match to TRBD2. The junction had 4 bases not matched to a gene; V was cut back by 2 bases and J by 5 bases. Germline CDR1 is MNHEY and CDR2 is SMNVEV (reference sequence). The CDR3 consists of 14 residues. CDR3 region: CASSLNGRGETQYF. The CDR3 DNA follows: TGTGCCAGCAGTTTAAACGGGAGGGGTGAGACCCAGTACTTC.

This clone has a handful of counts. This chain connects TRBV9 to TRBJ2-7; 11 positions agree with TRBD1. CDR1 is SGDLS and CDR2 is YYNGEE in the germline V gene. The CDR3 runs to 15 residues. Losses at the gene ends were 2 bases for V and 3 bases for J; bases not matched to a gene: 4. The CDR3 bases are TGTGCCAGCAGCGTGACCGGGACAGGGGGCTACGAGCAGTACTTC. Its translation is CASSVTGTGGYEQYF.

The CDR3 is CASSPGQGAMSYNSPLHF. The CDR3 region has the DNA TGTGCCAGCAGCCCGGGACAGGGGGCGATGTCCTATAATTCACCCCTCCACTTT. The rearrangement joins TRBV9 to TRBJ1-6; 12 bases line up with TRBD1. V shed 4 bases and J 1 base; nucleotides not matched to a gene: 6. CDR3 length: 18 residues. Germline CDR1 reads SGDLS; CDR2 reads YYNGEE.

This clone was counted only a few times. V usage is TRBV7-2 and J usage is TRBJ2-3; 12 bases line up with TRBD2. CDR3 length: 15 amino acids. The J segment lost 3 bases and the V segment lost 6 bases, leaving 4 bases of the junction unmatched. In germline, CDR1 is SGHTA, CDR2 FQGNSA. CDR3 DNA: TGTGCCAGCAGTCTAGCGGGGGGGCGGACAGATACGCAGTATTTT. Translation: CASSLAGGRTDTQYF. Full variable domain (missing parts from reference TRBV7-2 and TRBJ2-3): GAGVSQSPSNKVTEKGKDVELRCDPISGHTALYWYRQSLGQGLEFLIYFQGNSAPDKSGLPSDRFSAERTGGSVSTLTIQRTQQEDSAVYLCASSLAGGRTDTQYFGPGTRLTVL.

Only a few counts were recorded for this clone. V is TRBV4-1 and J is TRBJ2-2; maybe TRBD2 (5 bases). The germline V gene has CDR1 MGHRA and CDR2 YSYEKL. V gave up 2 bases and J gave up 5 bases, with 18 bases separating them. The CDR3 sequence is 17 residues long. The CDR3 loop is CASSQSGEILRTGELFF. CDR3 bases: TGCGCCAGCAGCCAATCCGGGGAGATACTTAGGACCGGGGAGCTGTTTTTT.

The CDR3 coding sequence is TGTGCCAGCAGAGCCCGACTAGCGGGGGACACCGGGGAGCTGTTTTTT. Its translation is CASRARLAGDTGELFF. The gene calls are TRBV25-1 and TRBJ2-2, with 12 nucleotides matching TRBD2. The trim removed 6 bases at V and 3 bases at J, leaving 5 bases unmatched. Germline loops: CDR1 MGHDK, CDR2 SYGVNS. CDR3 size: 16 residues.

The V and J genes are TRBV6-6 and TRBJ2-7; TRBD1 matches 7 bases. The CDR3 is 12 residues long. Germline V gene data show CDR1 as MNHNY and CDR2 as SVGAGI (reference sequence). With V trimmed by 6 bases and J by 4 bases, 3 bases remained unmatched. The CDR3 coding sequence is TGTGCCAGCAGGGACAGGAATTACGAGCAGTACTTC. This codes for CASRDRNYEQYF.

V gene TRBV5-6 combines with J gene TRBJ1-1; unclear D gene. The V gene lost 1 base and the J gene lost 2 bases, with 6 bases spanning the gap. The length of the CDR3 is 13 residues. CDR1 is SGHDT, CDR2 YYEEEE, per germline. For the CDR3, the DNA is TGTGCCAGCAGCTTGCTCCCCAACACTGAAGCTTTCTTT. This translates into CASSLLPNTEAFF.

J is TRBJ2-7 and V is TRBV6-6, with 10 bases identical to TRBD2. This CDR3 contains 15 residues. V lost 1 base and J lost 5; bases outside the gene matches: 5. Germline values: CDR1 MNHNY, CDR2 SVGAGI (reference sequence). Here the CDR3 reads CASSYLGLAADEQYF. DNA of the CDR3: TGTGCCAGCAGTTACTTAGGACTAGCGGCGGACGAGCAGTACTTC.

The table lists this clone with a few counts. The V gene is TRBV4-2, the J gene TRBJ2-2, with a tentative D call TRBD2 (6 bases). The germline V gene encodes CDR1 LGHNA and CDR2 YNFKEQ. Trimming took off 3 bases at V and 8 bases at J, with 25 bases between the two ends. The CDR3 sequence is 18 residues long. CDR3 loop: CASSQAAFGGPGKGELFF. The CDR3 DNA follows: TGTGCCAGCAGCCAGGCGGCTTTCGGGGGACCGGGAAAGGGGGAGCTGTTTTTT.